These 25 T cell receptor beta chains were sequenced from one sample in a study of T cell responses to AZD1222 COVID-19 vaccine. Using immunoSEQ multiplex PCR, the repertoire was profiled, and TCRdb retains in-frame clones only, with some absent. The sample consists of under 200,000 clones, 90% of them appearing once. The material sequenced was peripheral blood, taken on day 0 of AZD1222 vaccination. The receptors derive from an adult in good health.

The chain carries TRBV20-1 and TRBJ2-2; tentatively, D is TRBD1 or TRBD2 (5 bases each). The V end was cut by 3 bases, the J end by 3 bases, with 14 bases between. The CDR3 has 15 amino acids. Germline V gives CDR1 DFQATT, CDR2 SNEGSKA (reference sequence). CDR3 sequence reads: CSASSALGDTGELFF. The CDR3, as DNA: TGCAGTGCTAGTTCCGCCCTGGGGGACACCGGGGAGCTGTTTTTT.

This chain joins TRBV7-9 and TRBJ1-2, with 8 bases lining up with TRBD1. V shed 3 bases and J 6 bases; nucleotides not matched to a gene: 3. Germline CDR1 SEHNR, CDR2 FQNEAQ (reference sequence). The length of the CDR3 is 13 residues. CDR3 sequence reads: CASSFGQGNGYTF. CDR3 in DNA: TGTGCCAGCAGCTTCGGACAGGGAAATGGCTACACCTTC.

This chain connects TRBV5-1 to TRBJ2-3; 9 positions match TRBD2. The V gene's germline CDR1 is SGHRS and CDR2 YFSETQ. J lost 0 bases, V lost 4 bases, and 6 bases had no gene match. There are 16 residues in the CDR3. DNA for the CDR3: TGCGCCAGCAGCAGTAAGCGGGGGGCGAGCACAGATACGCAGTATTTT. Translated: CASSSKRGASTDTQYF.

This clone was counted once. The rearrangement joins TRBV7-9 to TRBJ1-2; 7 nucleotides line up with TRBD1. The junction had 9 bases not matched to a gene; V was cut back by 3 bases and J by 5 bases. Germline V CDR1 and CDR2: SEHNR, FQNEAQ (reference sequence). This CDR3 spans 15 amino acids. CDR3 loop: CASSFKPGQLYGYTF. The CDR3, as DNA: TGTGCCAGCAGCTTCAAACCGGGACAGCTGTATGGCTACACCTTC.

Written as DNA, the CDR3 is TGCGCCAGCAACACGGTGGCGTTGGGAACTGAAGCTTTCTTT. Residues: CASNTVALGTEAFF. This chain links TRBV10-2 with TRBJ1-1; D is unresolved. Germline V gives CDR1 WSHSY, CDR2 SAAADI. This CDR3 is built from 14 residues. Trimming cost V 7 bases and J 5 bases, with 17 bases left between them.

This chain links TRBV16 with TRBJ1-3; tentative D call: TRBD1 (5 bases). Germline lookup yields CDR1 KGHSY and CDR2 FQNENV. The V gene lost 4 bases and the J gene lost 0 bases, with 7 bases spanning the gap. The CDR3 totals 14 residues. This CDR3 reads CASSLTDSGNTIYF. In DNA, the CDR3 is TGTGCCAGCAGCCTGACAGACTCTGGAAACACCATATATTTT.

The gene calls are TRBV7-8 and TRBJ2-2, with TRBD2 identical over 8 bases. Trimming cost V 2 bases and J 0 bases; bases outside gene matches: 5. The CDR3 runs to 17 residues. CDR1 is SGHVS, CDR2 FQNEAQ, per germline. The CDR3 sequence: CASSLSGAGANTGELFF. The DNA for the CDR3 is TGTGCCAGCAGCTTAAGTGGAGCGGGGGCGAACACCGGGGAGCTGTTTTTT.

This chain uses TRBV19 with TRBJ1-5; no reliable D call. This CDR3 has 13 residues. The germline V gene encodes CDR1 LNHDA and CDR2 SQIVND (reference sequence). V gave up 7 bases and J gave up 7 bases, with 14 bases separating them. CDR3 sequence (DNA): TGTGCCAGTACCCGACTCCATGGACAGCCCCAGCATTTT. Encoded protein: CASTRLHGQPQHF.

The chain recombines TRBV5-6 with TRBJ2-5; 11 nucleotides line up with TRBD2. Germline V CDR1 and CDR2: SGHDT, YYEEEE. The CDR3 extends over 19 amino acids. V shed 3 bases and J 0 bases; nucleotides not matched to a gene: 13. The DNA of the CDR3 is TGTGCCAGCAGCTCCGCCCTTGTTGTAGCGGGGGGGTACCAAGAGACCCAGTACTTC. It encodes CASSSALVVAGGYQETQYF.

DNA of the CDR3: TGTGCCAGCTCACCAAGACAGGACTCCTACAATGAGCAGTTCTTC. Amino acids: CASSPRQDSYNEQFF. The chain combines TRBV18 with TRBJ2-1, with a weak D call TRBD1 (6 bases). Germline CDR1 is KGHSH and CDR2 is LQKENI. The V end was cut by 2 bases, the J end by 0 bases, with 8 bases between. The CDR3 extends over 15 amino acids.

V usage is TRBV6-5 and J usage is TRBJ2-1; a weak D match, TRBD2 (5 bases). CDR1 MNHEY and CDR2 SVGAGI come from the germline V gene. V lost 5 bases and J 2 bases, leaving 10 bases between the germline ends. The CDR3 is 14 amino acids. CDR3 protein: CASSPGVAYNEQFF. The CDR3 nucleotides are TGTGCCAGCAGTCCCGGGGTTGCCTACAATGAGCAGTTCTTC.

V and J are TRBV29-1 and TRBJ2-3; D unresolved. V lost 2 bases to trimming and J lost 2 bases, with 8 bases between them. Germline loops: CDR1 SQVTM, CDR2 ANQGSEA. The CDR3 loop spans 13 amino acids. DNA of the CDR3: TGCAGCGTTGAAACGGGCCCCACAGATACGCAGTATTTT. This gives the protein CSVETGPTDTQYF.

The chain recombines TRBV28 with TRBJ1-4; TRBD1 agrees at 9 bases. Unmatched junction bases numbered 9, after V lost 1 base and J lost 0 bases. The CDR3 contains 19 residues. Germline CDR1 MDHEN, CDR2 SYDVKM. CDR3 sequence (DNA): TGTGCCAGCAGTTTATTAATCCTTCGACAGGGGGCAACTAATGAAAAACTGTTTTTT. Translated: CASSLLILRQGATNEKLFF.

The V and J genes are TRBV18 and TRBJ1-6, with TRBD1 matching 10 bases. Germline V gene sequence: CDR1 KGHSH, CDR2 LQKENI. The ends lost 4 bases at V and 8 bases at J; junction bases unmatched: 2. This CDR3 has 14 residues. The DNA for the CDR3 is TGTGCCAGCTCACTGGGACAGGGGTATTCACCCCTCCACTTT. This sequence encodes CASSLGQGYSPLHF.

The V and J genes are TRBV9 and TRBJ1-1, with a possible D match to TRBD1 (6 bases). V was trimmed by 0 bases and J by 8 bases, leaving 11 bases between them. The germline V gene has CDR1 SGDLS and CDR2 YYNGEE. The CDR3 is 13 residues long. The CDR3 loop is CASSVEVGAEAFF. The CDR3 DNA is TGTGCCAGCAGCGTAGAGGTGGGGGCCGAAGCTTTCTTT.

This clone occurred once. This chain connects TRBV6-1 to TRBJ2-2; D unresolved. The V gene's germline CDR1 is MNHNS and CDR2 SASEGT. The CDR3 has 14 amino acids. Trimming removed 3 bases from V and 3 bases from J, with 8 bases in between. The CDR3 DNA reads as TGTGCCAGCAGTGACAGATTCTACACCGGGGAGCTGTTTTTT. Protein sequence: CASSDRFYTGELFF.

The rearrangement links TRBV2 to TRBJ1-2; D is ambiguous. V lost 6 bases and J lost 8, with 19 bases in between. This CDR3 comprises 14 residues. The germline CDR1 and CDR2 sequences are SNHLY and FYNNEI. This CDR3 reads CASSAGSWDGGYTF. In DNA, the CDR3 is TGTGCCAGCAGCGCGGGGAGTTGGGATGGGGGCTACACCTTC.

The chain links TRBV2 to TRBJ1-6; no firm D call. V lost 5 bases to trimming and J lost 7 bases, with 9 bases between them. This CDR3 comprises 13 residues. Germline lookup yields CDR1 SNHLY and CDR2 FYNNEI. The CDR3 loop is CASSPRPNSPLHF. DNA for the CDR3: TGTGCCAGCAGTCCTCGACCGAATTCACCCCTCCACTTT.

This chain joins TRBV3-1 (or the pseudogene TRBV3-2) and TRBJ1-3; D is unresolved. CDR1 LGHDT and CDR2 YNNKEL come from the germline V gene (reference sequence). This CDR3 contains 17 residues. The V gene lost 1 base and the J gene lost 4 bases, with 17 bases spanning the gap. The CDR3 nucleotides read TGTGCCAGCAGCCAAGTCGTTGGCCGGTCCTCCGGAAACACCATATATTTT. Protein sequence: CASSQVVGRSSGNTIYF.

This rearrangement joins TRBV4-2 to TRBJ1-1, with D perhaps TRBD1 (6 bases). Germline assignment: CDR1 LGHNA and CDR2 YNFKEQ. CDR3 length: 15 residues. V was clipped by 2 bases and J by 1 base, with 11 bases between them. The CDR3 region is CASSQMGAPNTEAFF. The DNA of the CDR3 is TGTGCCAGCAGCCAAATGGGGGCCCCGAACACTGAAGCTTTCTTT.

This chain connects TRBV5-1 to TRBJ1-4; a weak D match, TRBD1 (6 bases). The CDR3 loop spans 18 amino acids. V was cut by 0 bases and J by 6 bases, with 21 bases left in between. Looked up from germline, CDR1 is SGHRS and CDR2 is YFSETQ. CDR3 protein: CASSLAASQQGTDEKLFF. DNA of the CDR3: TGCGCCAGCAGCTTGGCCGCTTCACAGCAGGGGACGGATGAAAAACTGTTTTTT.

The chain is built from TRBV19 and TRBJ1-3; D may be TRBD1 (5 bases). The V gene's germline CDR1 is LNHDA and CDR2 SQIVND (reference sequence). The CDR3 runs to 17 residues. The ends were cut back, 4 bases at V and 0 bases at J, with 16 bases in the middle. In DNA, the CDR3 is TGTGCCAGTAGTACCCACCTGACAGCAAGCTCTGGAAACACCATATATTTT. It translates to CASSTHLTASSGNTIYF.

V gene TRBV14 combines with J gene TRBJ2-7; the D is unclear. The V and J ends lost 4 bases and 0 bases respectively, with 4 bases between them. Per the germline V gene, CDR1 is SGHDN and CDR2 is FVKESK. The CDR3 runs 12 residues. Here the CDR3 reads CASSRPSYEQYF. The CDR3 coding sequence is TGTGCCAGCAGCCGCCCCTCCTACGAGCAGTACTTC.

V is TRBV18 and J is TRBJ1-2; D gene ambiguous. This CDR3 spans 16 amino acids. Germline CDR1 is KGHSH and CDR2 is LQKENI. Trimming stripped 4 bases from V and 1 base from J, with 16 bases between. The CDR3 sequence: CASSLNRPGDNYGYTF. For the CDR3, the DNA is TGTGCCAGCTCACTCAATCGTCCAGGAGATAACTATGGCTACACCTTC.

V is TRBV6-5 and J is TRBJ1-1, with a tentative D call TRBD1 (5 bases). CDR1 and CDR2 (germline): MNHEY, SVGAGI. The germline V and J ends were trimmed by 3 bases and 4 bases, with 12 bases remaining between them. CDR3 length: 14 residues. This chain's CDR3 is CASSYSSQGTEAFF. Written as DNA, the CDR3 is TGTGCCAGCAGTTATTCATCCCAGGGCACTGAAGCTTTCTTT.